This T cell receptor (beta chain) was observed in a study of beta chain features in type 1 diabetes. General study points: Patients showed naive, central memory and Treg TCRB repertoires that appeared more similar than those of healthy donors. Cells expressing TCR highly could be over-represented by cDNA sequencing. Although PCR might favor shorter templates, it would do so equally in patients and controls. Insertion counts at VDJ junctions were lower in type 1 diabetes patients, who also showed more deletions there.

The isolated RNA, all of it, was reverse transcribed, so expressed TCRB transcripts were what got sequenced. Sequencing was performed with immunoSEQ multiplex PCR; in TCRdb, only in-frame clones are kept and a portion is missing. Of under 450,000 clones listed, about 15% are singletons. This clone was seen more than once but under ten times. The target antigen is unknown. Germline V gene lookup returns CDR1 SGHTA and CDR2 FQGNSA. There are 14 residues in the CDR3. V gave up 5 bases and J gave up 2 bases, with 13 bases separating them. Sequenced input: naive CD4+ T cells from blood. The chain has TRBV7-2 and TRBJ2-7, with D perhaps being TRBD1 or TRBD2 (6 bases each). The receptor was isolated from a man aged 30-40 years in good health. The CDR3 DNA is TGTGCCAGCAGCGAACAGGGAGGACCCTACGAGCAGTACGTC. Translated: CASSEQGGPYEQYV.